The clone carrying this T cell receptor (beta chain) has more than one count but fewer than ten. The antigen is undetermined. V gave up 5 bases and J gave up 3 bases; unmatched junction bases: 8. This CDR3 comprises 15 residues. From germline, CDR1 is LNHDA and CDR2 SQIVND (reference sequence). These data belong to a study of beta chain features in type 1 diabetes. Whole-study results and caveats: TCRB CDR3 length was moderately but significantly reduced in all four CD4+ subsets of Type 1 diabetes patients. In cDNA sequencing, cells with high TCR expression could be over-represented.

Of the isolated RNA, all was reverse transcribed, and so the sequenced material was expressed TCRB transcripts. Roughly 3.5 million reads per sample were averaged for naive, central memory and regulatory samples. Assay: immunoSEQ multiplex PCR; the TCRdb copy retains only in-frame clones and omits some. In the table there are more than 250,000 clones, about a fifth of which are singletons. The receptor was isolated from a woman in her thirties or forties with type 1 diabetes. This rearrangement joins TRBV19 to TRBJ2-7, with TRBD1 matching over 9 bases. The specimen sequenced was naive CD4+ T cells from blood. DNA of the CDR3: TGTGCCAGTAGTCGCACAGGGGGCAGTAGCTACGAGCAGTACTTC. Protein sequence: CASSRTGGSSYEQYF.